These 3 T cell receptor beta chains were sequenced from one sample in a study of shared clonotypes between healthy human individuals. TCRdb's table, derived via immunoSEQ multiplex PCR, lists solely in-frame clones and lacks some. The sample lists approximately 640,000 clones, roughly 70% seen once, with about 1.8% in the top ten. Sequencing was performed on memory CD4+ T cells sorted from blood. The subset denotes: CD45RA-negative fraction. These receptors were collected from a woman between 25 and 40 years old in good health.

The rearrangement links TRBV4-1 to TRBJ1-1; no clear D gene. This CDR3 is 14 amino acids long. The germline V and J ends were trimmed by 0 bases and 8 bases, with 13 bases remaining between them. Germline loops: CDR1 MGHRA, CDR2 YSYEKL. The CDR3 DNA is TGCGCCAGCAGCCAAGATGCGGCCCCCAGAGAAGCTTTCTTT. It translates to CASSQDAAPREAFF.

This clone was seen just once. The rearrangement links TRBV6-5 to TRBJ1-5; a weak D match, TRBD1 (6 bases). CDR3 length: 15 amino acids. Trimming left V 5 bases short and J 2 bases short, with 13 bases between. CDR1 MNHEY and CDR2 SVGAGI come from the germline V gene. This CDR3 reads CASSITGNGNQPQHF. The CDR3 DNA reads TGTGCCAGCAGTATCACAGGGAATGGCAATCAGCCCCAGCATTTT.

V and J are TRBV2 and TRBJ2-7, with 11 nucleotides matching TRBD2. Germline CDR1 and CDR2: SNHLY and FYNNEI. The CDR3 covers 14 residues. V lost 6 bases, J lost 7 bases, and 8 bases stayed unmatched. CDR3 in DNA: TGTGCCAGCAGGACTAGCGGGGTACTCGGGGAGCAGTACTTC. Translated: CASRTSGVLGEQYF.